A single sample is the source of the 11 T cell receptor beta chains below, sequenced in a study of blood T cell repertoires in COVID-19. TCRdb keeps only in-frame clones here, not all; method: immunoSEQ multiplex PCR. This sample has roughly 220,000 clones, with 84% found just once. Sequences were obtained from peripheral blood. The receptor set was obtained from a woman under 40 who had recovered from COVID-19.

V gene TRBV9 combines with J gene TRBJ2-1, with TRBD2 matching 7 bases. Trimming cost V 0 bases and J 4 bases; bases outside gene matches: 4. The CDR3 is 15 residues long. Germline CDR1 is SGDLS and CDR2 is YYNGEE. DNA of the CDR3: TGTGCCAGCAGCGTAGGCGGGAGAAGGTACAATGAGCAGTTCTTC. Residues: CASSVGGRRYNEQFF. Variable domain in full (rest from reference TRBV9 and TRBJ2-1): DSGVTQTPKHLITATGQRVTLRCSPRSGDLSVYWYQQSLDQGLQFLIQYYNGEERAKGNILERFSAQQFPDLHSELNLSSLELGDSALYFCASSVGGRRYNEQFFGPGTRLTVL.

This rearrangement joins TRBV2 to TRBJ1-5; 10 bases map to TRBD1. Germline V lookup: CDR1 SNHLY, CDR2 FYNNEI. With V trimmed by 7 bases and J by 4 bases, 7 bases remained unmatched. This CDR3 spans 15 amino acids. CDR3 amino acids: CASTRDRGSNQPQHF. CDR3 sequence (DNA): TGTGCCAGCACCCGGGACAGGGGATCTAATCAGCCCCAGCATTTT.

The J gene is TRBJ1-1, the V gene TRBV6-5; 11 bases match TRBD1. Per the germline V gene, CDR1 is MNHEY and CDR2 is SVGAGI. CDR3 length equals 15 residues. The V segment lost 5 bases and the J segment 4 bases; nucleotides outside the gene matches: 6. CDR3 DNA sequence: TGTGCCAGCAGTAAACCGGGACAGGGGGGCACTGAAGCTTTCTTT. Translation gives CASSKPGQGGTEAFF.

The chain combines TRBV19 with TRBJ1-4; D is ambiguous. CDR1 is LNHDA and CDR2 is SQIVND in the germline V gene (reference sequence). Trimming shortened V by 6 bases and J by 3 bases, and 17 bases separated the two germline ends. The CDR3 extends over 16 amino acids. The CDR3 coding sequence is TGTGCCAGTAGCCCACACCCTTTTGTGCCTAATGAAAAACTGTTTTTT. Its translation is CASSPHPFVPNEKLFF.

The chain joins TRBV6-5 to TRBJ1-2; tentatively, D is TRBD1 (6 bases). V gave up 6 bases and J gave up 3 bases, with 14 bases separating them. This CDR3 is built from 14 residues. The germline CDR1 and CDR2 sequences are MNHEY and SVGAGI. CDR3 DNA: TGTGCCAGCAGACAGGGCAGGGGATACTATGGCTACACCTTC. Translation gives CASRQGRGYYGYTF.

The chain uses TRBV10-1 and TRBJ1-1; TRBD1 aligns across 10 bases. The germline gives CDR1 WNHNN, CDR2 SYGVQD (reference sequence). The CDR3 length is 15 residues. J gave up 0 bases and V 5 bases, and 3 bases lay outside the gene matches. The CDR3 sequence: CASSPGQGMNTEAFF. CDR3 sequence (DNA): TGCGCCAGCAGTCCGGGACAGGGGATGAACACTGAAGCTTTCTTT.

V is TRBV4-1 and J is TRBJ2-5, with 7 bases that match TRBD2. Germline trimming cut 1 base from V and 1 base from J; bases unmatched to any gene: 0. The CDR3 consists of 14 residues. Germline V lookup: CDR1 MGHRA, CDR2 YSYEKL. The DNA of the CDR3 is TGCGCCAGCAGCCAAGTAGCGGGCCAAGAGACCCAGTACTTC. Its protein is CASSQVAGQETQYF.

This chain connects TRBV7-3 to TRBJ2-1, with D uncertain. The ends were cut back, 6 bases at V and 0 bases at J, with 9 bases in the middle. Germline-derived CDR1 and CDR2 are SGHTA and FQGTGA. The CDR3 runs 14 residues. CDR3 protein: CASSVQDSYNEQFF. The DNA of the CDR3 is TGTGCCAGCAGTGTCCAGGACTCCTACAATGAGCAGTTCTTC.

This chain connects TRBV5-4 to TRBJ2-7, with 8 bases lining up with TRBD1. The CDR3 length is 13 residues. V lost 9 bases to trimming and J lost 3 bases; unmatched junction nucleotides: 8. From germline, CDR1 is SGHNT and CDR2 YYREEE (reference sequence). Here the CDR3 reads CATSVGQGYEQYF. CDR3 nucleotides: TGTGCCACAAGCGTCGGACAGGGCTACGAGCAGTACTTC. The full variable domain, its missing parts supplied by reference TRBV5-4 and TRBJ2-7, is ETGVTQSPTHLIKTRGQQVTLRCSSQSGHNTVSWYQQALGQGPQFIFQYYREEENGRGNFPPRFSGLQFPNYSSELNVNALELDDSALYLCATSVGQGYEQYFGPGTRLTVT.

The CDR3 DNA reads as TGCGCCAGCAGCTCGAGGGACAATCAGCCCCAGCATTTT. Its translation: CASSSRDNQPQHF. The chain links TRBV4-1 to TRBJ1-5; D gene ambiguous. The germline V gene encodes CDR1 MGHRA and CDR2 YSYEKL. The length of the CDR3 is 13 residues. V lost 5 bases and J lost 3, with 8 bases in between.

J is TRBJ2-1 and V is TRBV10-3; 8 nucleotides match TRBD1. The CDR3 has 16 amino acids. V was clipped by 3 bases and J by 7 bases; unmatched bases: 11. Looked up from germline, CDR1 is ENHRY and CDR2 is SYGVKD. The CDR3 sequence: CAISDHRGLTLNEQFF. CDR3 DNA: TGTGCCATCAGTGACCACAGGGGGTTAACCCTGAATGAGCAGTTCTTC.